A single T cell receptor (beta chain) is shown here with its context. The target antigen is unknown. The source of the sample is a study of CD8 T cells in ankylosing spondylitis. With 5 bases removed from V and 7 bases from J, the gap between germline ends came to 17 bases. CDR3 length equals 15 residues. Germline V gene lookup returns CDR1 SGHTA and CDR2 FQGNSA. TCRdb processed the 5' RACE reads anew with MiXCR; each CDR3 protein has one entry. The sample has hundreds of thousands of distinct CDR3 sequences, roughly 17% seen once; the top ten hold just over 1%. Findings and caveats of the study: In ankylosing spondylitis patients, matched synovial fluid reportedly showed significant enrichment of disease-linked clones. Seven or eight highly homologous variants made up a TCR beta motif, and this motif appeared characteristic of ankylosing spondylitis blood.

This chain uses TRBV7-2 with TRBJ2-2; D possibly uses TRBD1 or TRBD2 (5 bases each). The sample was blood, either unsorted or a sorted T cell fraction (not recorded which). This sequence originates from a male donor with ankylosing spondylitis. CDR3 DNA: TGTGCCAGCAGCCCCCCCGGGGCTCTTAGCGGGGAGCTGTTTTTT. As protein: CASSPPGALSGELFF.